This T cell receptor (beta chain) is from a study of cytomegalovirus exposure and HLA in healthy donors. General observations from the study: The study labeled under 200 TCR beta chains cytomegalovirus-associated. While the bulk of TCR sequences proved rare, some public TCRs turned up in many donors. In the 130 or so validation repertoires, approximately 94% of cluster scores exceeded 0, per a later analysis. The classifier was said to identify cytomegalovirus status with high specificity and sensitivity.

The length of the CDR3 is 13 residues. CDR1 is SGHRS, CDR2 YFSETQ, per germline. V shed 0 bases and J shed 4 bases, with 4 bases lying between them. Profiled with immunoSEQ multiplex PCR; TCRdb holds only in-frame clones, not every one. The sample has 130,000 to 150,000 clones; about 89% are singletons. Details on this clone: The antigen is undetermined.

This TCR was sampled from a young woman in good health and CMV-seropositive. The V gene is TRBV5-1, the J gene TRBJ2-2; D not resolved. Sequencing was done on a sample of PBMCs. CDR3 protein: CASSLDSTGELFF. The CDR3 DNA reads TGCGCCAGCAGCTTGGATAGCACCGGGGAGCTGTTTTTT.